The 17 T cell receptor beta chains listed next were all sequenced from one sample in a study of T cell responses to AZD1222 COVID-19 vaccine. Libraries were prepared by immunoSEQ multiplex PCR; TCRdb keeps only in-frame clonotypes and omits some of them. The sample lists approximately 190,000 clones; about nine tenths were seen once. The sequencing used peripheral blood, collected on day 0 of AZD1222 vaccination. The receptors derive from an adult in good health.

V gene TRBV5-1 combines with J gene TRBJ1-3; a weak D match, TRBD1 (6 bases). Germline CDR1 and CDR2: SGHRS and YFSETQ. With 4 bases removed from V and 0 bases from J, the gap between germline ends came to 11 bases. The CDR3 is 15 amino acids. The CDR3 sequence is CASSLDSNSGNTIYF. CDR3 DNA: TGCGCCAGCAGCCTGGACAGTAACTCTGGAAACACCATATATTTT.

V gene TRBV12-5 combines with J gene TRBJ1-1; no firm D call. Germline-derived CDR1 and CDR2 are LGHNT and FRNRAP. The V gene lost 0 bases and the J gene lost 7 bases, with 9 bases spanning the gap. This CDR3 has 13 residues. The CDR3, as DNA: TGTGCTAGTGGTTTGGTAGGTCTTAATGAAGCTTTCTTT. Translation gives CASGLVGLNEAFF.

A word on this clone: Sequence at one end of the junction differs from germline and may be a read error. The chain carries TRBV7-6 and TRBJ2-2, with 9 bases fitting TRBD2. The CDR3 contains 17 residues. Germline-derived CDR1 and CDR2 are SGHVS and FNYEAQ. CDR3 sequence: CANSLARLAGITGELFF. In nucleotides, the CDR3 is TGTGCCAACAGCTTAGCGCGGCTAGCGGGAATCACCGGGGAGCTGTTTTTT.

This chain links TRBV28 with TRBJ2-2, with TRBD1 as a possible D gene (5 bases). Trimming removed 5 bases from V and 7 bases from J, with 14 bases in between. Per the germline V gene, CDR1 is MDHEN and CDR2 is SYDVKM. The length of the CDR3 is 14 residues. The CDR3 nucleotides read TGTGCCAGCAGTGGACAAAATAGCCGCGGGGAGCTGTTTTTT. This translates into CASSGQNSRGELFF. Based on the CDR3 plus reference TRBV28 and TRBJ2-2, the full variable domain is DVKVTQSSRYLVKRTGEKVFLECVQDMDHENMFWYRQDPGLGLRLIYFSYDVKMKEKGDIPEGYSVSREKKERFSLILESASTNQTSMYLCASSGQNSRGELFFGEGSRLTVL.

The gene calls are TRBV19 and TRBJ2-6; D ambiguous. Germline assignment: CDR1 LNHDA and CDR2 SQIVND (reference sequence). V gave up 3 bases and J gave up 0 bases, with 21 bases separating them. The CDR3 consists of 20 residues. CDR3: CASSIQGRAALSSGANVLTF. CDR3 coding DNA: TGTGCCAGTAGTATTCAAGGACGGGCGGCTCTGAGCTCTGGGGCCAACGTCCTGACTTTC.

The CDR3 protein is CASSFTPASSDTQYF. Written as DNA, the CDR3 is TGTGCCAGCAGCTTTACGCCGGCCAGCTCCGATACGCAGTATTTT. The chain recombines TRBV7-9 with TRBJ2-3; D uncertain. This CDR3 is built from 15 residues. Deletions cut 3 bases from V and 6 bases from J, with 16 bases between. From germline, CDR1 is SEHNR and CDR2 FQNEAQ (reference sequence).

The chain carries TRBV9 and TRBJ2-7; 10 bases match TRBD2. With 5 bases clipped from V and 5 bases from J, the junction kept 10 bases outside the gene matches. The CDR3 consists of 15 residues. Per the germline V gene, CDR1 is SGDLS and CDR2 is YYNGEE. In nucleotides, the CDR3 is TGTGCCAGCAGTAATAGCGGGGGGAAGAAAGACGAGCAGTACTTC. This encodes CASSNSGGKKDEQYF.

The J gene is TRBJ1-6, the V gene TRBV6-2 or TRBV6-3; 8 bases are shared with TRBD1. Trimming took 6 bases from V and 12 from J; bases not matched to a gene: 13. Per germline, CDR1 MNHEY and CDR2 SVGEGT. This CDR3 has 15 residues. Here the CDR3 reads CASSQGQGRGLPLHF. CDR3 sequence (DNA): TGTGCCAGCAGCCAAGGACAGGGTCGAGGTTTACCCCTCCACTTT.

V and J are TRBV19 and TRBJ1-4, with D unclear. V lost 1 base and J 3 bases, leaving 9 bases between the germline ends. Per the germline V gene, CDR1 is LNHDA and CDR2 is SQIVND (reference sequence). This CDR3 region has 15 residues. The CDR3 DNA is TGTGCCAGTAGTATAGGAGGGTCCGCTAATGAAAAACTGTTTTTT. It codes for CASSIGGSANEKLFF.

This chain joins TRBV7-8 and TRBJ1-5; D perhaps matches TRBD1 (5 bases). Trimming removed 5 bases at V and 1 base at J, with 12 bases between. Germline CDR1 and CDR2: SGHVS and FQNEAQ. The length of the CDR3 is 15 residues. CDR3 DNA: TGTGCCAGCAGCGGTCGCAGGGAGAGCAATCAGCCCCAGCATTTT. The encoded protein is CASSGRRESNQPQHF.

The V gene is TRBV19, the J gene TRBJ2-3, with 8 bases lining up with TRBD2. The CDR3 is made up of 14 amino acids. CDR1 LNHDA and CDR2 SQIVND come from the germline V gene (reference sequence). V dropped 6 bases and J dropped 2; count of bases not matched to a gene: 4. The CDR3 loop is CASSTSGPTDTQYF. In DNA form, the CDR3 reads TGTGCCAGTAGCACTAGCGGACCCACAGATACGCAGTATTTT.

The chain employs TRBV6-4 and TRBJ2-3; maybe TRBD2 (6 bases). The CDR3 has 15 amino acids. The V and J ends lost 4 bases and 0 bases respectively, with 11 bases between them. Germline lookup yields CDR1 MRHNA and CDR2 SNTAGT. CDR3 coding DNA: TGTGCCAGCAGTGCGCTAGCGCAAAGCACAGATACGCAGTATTTT. As protein: CASSALAQSTDTQYF.

The chain employs TRBV28 and TRBJ2-7, with TRBD2 as a possible D gene (5 bases). The V gene lost 6 bases and the J gene lost 0 bases, with 18 bases spanning the gap. The CDR3 length is 16 residues. Germline V lookup: CDR1 MDHEN, CDR2 SYDVKM. CDR3 residues: CASSPRGVRSSYEQYF. The CDR3 DNA reads TGTGCCAGCAGCCCCCGGGGAGTCCGGAGCTCCTACGAGCAGTACTTC.

V usage is TRBV2 and J usage is TRBJ2-2; 11 bases agree with TRBD1. Looked up from germline, CDR1 is SNHLY and CDR2 is FYNNEI. V trimming: 7 bases; J trimming: 3 bases; junction bases outside the gene matches: 7. The CDR3 is 16 residues long. CDR3 region: CASTGRGQGDTGELFF. The CDR3 nucleotides are TGTGCCAGCACAGGTCGGGGACAGGGGGACACCGGGGAGCTGTTTTTT.

This chain links TRBV10-3 with TRBJ2-7; D not resolved. Trimming shortened V by 8 bases and J by 2 bases, and 10 bases separated the two germline ends. Germline-derived CDR1 and CDR2 are ENHRY and SYGVKD. The CDR3 totals 12 residues. The CDR3 loop reads CAIGQATYEQYF. The CDR3 nucleotides read TGTGCCATCGGTCAGGCCACCTACGAGCAGTACTTC.

The chain links TRBV27 to TRBJ2-1; TRBD2 matches at 13 bases. The CDR3 contains 15 residues. The germline V gene encodes CDR1 MNHEY and CDR2 SMNVEV (reference sequence). V was pared by 4 bases and J by 5 bases, with 2 bases of the junction left unmatched. DNA of the CDR3: TGTGCCAGCAGTTCGGGACTAGCGGGAAACAATGAGCAGTTCTTC. Encoded protein: CASSSGLAGNNEQFF.

This chain uses TRBV27 with TRBJ1-1, with D hard to call. The germline CDR1 and CDR2 sequences are MNHEY and SMNVEV (reference sequence). Trimming removed 3 bases at V and 1 base at J, with 9 bases between. CDR3 length: 14 amino acids. DNA for the CDR3: TGTGCCAGCAGTTTCGACGGAAAGAACACTGAAGCTTTCTTT. Its translation is CASSFDGKNTEAFF.